This T cell receptor (beta chain) emerged from a study of T cells in Graves' hyperthyroidism and ophthalmopathy. In germline, CDR1 is SNHLY, CDR2 FYNNEI. J lost 0 bases, V lost 3 bases, and 5 bases had no gene match. The CDR3 is 17 residues long. This clonotype was counted many times. As yet, its antigen is unknown. Regarding the study as a whole: Most thyroid clonotypes expanded above 0.001 appeared in blood too.

Amplification targeted TCR beta CDR3 regions from RNA transcripts. First-round RT-PCR of the TCR CDR3 relied on the HTBI primer set. Using its own MiXCR run on the multiplex PCR reads, TCRdb lists one record per CDR3 protein. This sample carries 400,000 or so distinct CDR3 sequences, about 14% of them seen once, and the ten largest clones take approximately 27%. This chain connects TRBV2 to TRBJ2-1; 10 bases are shared with TRBD2. The sequenced sample consisted of blood. The receptor was derived from a man aged 50 to 59 with Graves' ophthalmopathy. CDR3: CASSDEASGSSYNEQFF. CDR3 nucleotides: TGTGCCAGCAGTGACGAGGCTAGCGGGAGCTCCTACAATGAGCAGTTCTTC.